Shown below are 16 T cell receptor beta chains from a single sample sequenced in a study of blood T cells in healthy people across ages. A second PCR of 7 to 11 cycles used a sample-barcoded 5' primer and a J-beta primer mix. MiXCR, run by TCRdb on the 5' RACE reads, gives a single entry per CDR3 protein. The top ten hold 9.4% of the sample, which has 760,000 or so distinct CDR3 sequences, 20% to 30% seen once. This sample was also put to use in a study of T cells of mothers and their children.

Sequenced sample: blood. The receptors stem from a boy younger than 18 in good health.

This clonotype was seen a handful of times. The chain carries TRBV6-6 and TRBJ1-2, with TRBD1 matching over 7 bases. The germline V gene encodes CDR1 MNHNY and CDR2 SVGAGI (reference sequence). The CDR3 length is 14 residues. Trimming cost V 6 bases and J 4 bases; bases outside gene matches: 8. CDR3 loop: CASRPQTGTYGYTF. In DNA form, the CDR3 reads TGTGCCAGCAGGCCCCAGACAGGGACCTATGGCTACACCTTC.

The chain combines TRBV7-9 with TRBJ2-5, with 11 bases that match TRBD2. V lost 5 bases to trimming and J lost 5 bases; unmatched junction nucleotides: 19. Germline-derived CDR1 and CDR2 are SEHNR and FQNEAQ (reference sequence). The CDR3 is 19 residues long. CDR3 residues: CASSKPSGRLSREMETQYF. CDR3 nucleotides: TGTGCCAGCAGCAAACCTAGCGGGAGGCTTTCTCGGGAAATGGAGACCCAGTACTTC.

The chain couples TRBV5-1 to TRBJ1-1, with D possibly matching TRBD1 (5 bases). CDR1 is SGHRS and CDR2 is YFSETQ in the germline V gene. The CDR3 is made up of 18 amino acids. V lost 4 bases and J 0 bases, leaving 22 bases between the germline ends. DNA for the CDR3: TGCGCCAGCAGCCCCATTTGGGGGACCTTCACAATGAACACTGAAGCTTTCTTT. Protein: CASSPIWGTFTMNTEAFF.

For the CDR3, the DNA is TGTGCCAGCAGCCCTTCGGGGGGCAGGAACGAGCAGTACTTC. Protein: CASSPSGGRNEQYF. J is TRBJ2-5 and V is TRBV11-2; the D gene is possibly TRBD2 (7 bases). The J call may be in error: the DNA end matches TRBJ2-7 better. CDR3 length: 14 amino acids. The germline gives CDR1 SGHAT, CDR2 FQNNGV.

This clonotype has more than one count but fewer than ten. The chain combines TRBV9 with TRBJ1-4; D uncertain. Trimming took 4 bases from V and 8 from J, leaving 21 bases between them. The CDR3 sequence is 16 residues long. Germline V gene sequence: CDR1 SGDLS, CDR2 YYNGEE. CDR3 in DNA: TGTGCCAGCAGCCCTCCATCGGAAGGCACGAGGGAAAAACTGTTTTTT. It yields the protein CASSPPSEGTREKLFF.

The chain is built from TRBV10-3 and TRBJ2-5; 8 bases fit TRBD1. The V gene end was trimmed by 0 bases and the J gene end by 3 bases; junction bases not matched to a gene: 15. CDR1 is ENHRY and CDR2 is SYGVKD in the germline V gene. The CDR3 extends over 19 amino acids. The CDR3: CAISESRSWLGQGKETQYF. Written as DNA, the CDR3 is TGTGCCATCAGTGAGTCGCGTTCGTGGCTAGGACAGGGAAAAGAGACCCAGTACTTC.

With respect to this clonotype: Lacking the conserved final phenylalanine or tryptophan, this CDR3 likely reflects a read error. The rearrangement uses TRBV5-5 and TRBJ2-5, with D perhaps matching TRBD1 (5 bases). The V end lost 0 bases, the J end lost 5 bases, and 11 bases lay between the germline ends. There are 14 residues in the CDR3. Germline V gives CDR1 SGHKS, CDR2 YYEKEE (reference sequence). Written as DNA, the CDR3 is TGTGCCAGCAGCTTGGATCAGGGCATGGAGACCCAGTACCTC. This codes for CASSLDQGMETQYL.

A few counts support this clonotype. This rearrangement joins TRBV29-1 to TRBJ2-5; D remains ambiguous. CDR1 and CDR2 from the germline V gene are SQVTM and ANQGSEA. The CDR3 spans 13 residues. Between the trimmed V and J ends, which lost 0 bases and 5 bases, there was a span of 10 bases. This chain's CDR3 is CSVEDPGIETQYF. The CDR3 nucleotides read TGCAGCGTTGAAGACCCCGGTATCGAGACCCAGTACTTC.

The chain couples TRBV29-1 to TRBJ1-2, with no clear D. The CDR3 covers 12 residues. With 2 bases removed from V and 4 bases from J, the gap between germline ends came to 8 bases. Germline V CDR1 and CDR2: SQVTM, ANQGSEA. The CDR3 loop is CSVESDPYGYTF. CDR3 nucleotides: TGCAGCGTTGAATCCGACCCCTATGGCTACACCTTC.

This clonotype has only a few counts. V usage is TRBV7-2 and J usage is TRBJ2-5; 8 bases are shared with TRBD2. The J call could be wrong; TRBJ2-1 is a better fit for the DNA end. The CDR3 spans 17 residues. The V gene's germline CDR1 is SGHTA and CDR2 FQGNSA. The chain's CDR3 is CASSLDLRGGFGQRQFF. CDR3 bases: TGTGCCAGCAGCTTAGACCTCCGGGGGGGGTTCGGCCAACGCCAGTTCTTC.

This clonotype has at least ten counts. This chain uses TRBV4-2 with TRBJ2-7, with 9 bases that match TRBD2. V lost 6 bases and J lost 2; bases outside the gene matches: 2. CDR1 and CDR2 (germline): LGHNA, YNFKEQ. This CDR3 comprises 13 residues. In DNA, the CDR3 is TGTGCCAGCAGTCGCGGGGGGGCCTACGAGCAGTACTTC. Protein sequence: CASSRGGAYEQYF.

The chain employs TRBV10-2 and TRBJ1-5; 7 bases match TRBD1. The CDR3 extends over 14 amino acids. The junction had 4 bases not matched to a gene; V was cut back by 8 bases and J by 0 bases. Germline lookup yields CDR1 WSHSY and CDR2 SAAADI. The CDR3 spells CASRDSYSNQPQHF. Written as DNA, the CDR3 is TGCGCCAGCCGGGACAGTTATAGCAATCAGCCCCAGCATTTT.

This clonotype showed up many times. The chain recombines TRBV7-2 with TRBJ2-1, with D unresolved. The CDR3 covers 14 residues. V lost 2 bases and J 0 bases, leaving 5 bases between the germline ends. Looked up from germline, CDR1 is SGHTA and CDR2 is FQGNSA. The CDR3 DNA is TGTGCCAGCAGCTTAAGGGACTCCTACAATGAGCAGTTCTTC. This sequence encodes CASSLRDSYNEQFF.

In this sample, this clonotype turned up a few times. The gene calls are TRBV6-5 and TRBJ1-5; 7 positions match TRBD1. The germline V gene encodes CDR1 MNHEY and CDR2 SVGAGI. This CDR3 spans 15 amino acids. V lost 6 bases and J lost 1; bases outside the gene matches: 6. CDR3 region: CASRSDRRSNQPQHF. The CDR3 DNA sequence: TGTGCCAGCAGATCGGACAGGAGAAGCAATCAGCCCCAGCATTTT.

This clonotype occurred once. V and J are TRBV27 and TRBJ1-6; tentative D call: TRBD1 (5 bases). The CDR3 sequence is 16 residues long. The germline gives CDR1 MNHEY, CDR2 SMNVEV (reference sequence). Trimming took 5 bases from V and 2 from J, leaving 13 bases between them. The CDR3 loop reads CASSTTQGTYNSPLHF. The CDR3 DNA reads TGTGCCAGCAGTACCACCCAGGGCACCTATAATTCACCCCTCCACTTT.

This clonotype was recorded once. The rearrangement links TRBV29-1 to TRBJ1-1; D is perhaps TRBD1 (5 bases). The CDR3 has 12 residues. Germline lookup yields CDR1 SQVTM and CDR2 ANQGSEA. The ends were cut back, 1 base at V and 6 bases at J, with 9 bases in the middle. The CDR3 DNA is TGCAGCGTTGAAGCCGACAGTTCTGAAGCTTTCTTT. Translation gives CSVEADSSEAFF.